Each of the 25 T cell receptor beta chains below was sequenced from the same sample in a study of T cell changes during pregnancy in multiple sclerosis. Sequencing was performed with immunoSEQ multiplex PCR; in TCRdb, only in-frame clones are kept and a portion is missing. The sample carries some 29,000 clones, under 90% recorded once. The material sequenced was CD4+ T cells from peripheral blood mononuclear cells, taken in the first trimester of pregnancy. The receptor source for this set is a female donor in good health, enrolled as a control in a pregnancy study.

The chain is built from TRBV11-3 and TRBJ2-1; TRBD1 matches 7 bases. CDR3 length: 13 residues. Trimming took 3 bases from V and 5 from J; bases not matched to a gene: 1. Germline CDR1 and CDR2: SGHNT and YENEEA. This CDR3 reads CASSFGQDNEQFF. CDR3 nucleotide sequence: TGTGCCAGCAGCTTCGGACAGGACAATGAGCAGTTCTTC.

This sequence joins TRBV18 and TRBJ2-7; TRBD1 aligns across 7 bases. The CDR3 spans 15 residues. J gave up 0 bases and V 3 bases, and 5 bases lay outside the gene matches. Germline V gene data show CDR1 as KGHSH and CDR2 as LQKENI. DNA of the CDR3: TGTGCCAGCTCACCTGACCGGGACAGCTCCTACGAGCAGTACTTC. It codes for CASSPDRDSSYEQYF. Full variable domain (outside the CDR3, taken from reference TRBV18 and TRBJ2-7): NAGVMQNPRHLVRRRGQEARLRCSPMKGHSHVYWYRQLPEEGLKFMVYLQKENIIDESGMPKERFSAEFPKEGPSILRIQQVVRGDSAAYFCASSPDRDSSYEQYFGPGTRLTVT.

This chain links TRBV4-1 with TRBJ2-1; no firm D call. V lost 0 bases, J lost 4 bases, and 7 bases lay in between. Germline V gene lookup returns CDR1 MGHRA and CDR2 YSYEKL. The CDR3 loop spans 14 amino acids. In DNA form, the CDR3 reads TGCGCCAGCAGCCAAGAAGTCGCGTACAATGAGCAGTTCTTC. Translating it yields CASSQEVAYNEQFF.

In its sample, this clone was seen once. Here the CDR3 DNA reads TGCGCCAGCAGCCAAATGAGAGGGCCAGATACGCAGTATTTT. This translates into CASSQMRGPDTQYF. The chain carries TRBV4-3 and TRBJ2-3; D possibly corresponds to TRBD2 (5 bases). Trimming shortened V by 2 bases and J by 4 bases, and 10 bases separated the two germline ends. The length of the CDR3 is 14 residues. The germline gives CDR1 LGHNA, CDR2 YSLEER.

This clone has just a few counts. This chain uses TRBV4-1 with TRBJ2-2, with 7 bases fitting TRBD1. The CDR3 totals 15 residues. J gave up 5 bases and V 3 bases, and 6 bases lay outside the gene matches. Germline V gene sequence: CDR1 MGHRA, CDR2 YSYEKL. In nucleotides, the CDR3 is TGCGCCAGCAGCCAGCCCGACAGGGTTACCGGGGAGCTGTTTTTT. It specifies CASSQPDRVTGELFF.

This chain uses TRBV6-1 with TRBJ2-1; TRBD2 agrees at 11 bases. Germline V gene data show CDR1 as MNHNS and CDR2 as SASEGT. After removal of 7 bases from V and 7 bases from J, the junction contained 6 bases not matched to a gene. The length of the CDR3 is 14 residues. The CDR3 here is CASKTSGALNEQFF. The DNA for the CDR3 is TGTGCCAGCAAGACTAGCGGGGCTCTTAATGAGCAGTTCTTC.

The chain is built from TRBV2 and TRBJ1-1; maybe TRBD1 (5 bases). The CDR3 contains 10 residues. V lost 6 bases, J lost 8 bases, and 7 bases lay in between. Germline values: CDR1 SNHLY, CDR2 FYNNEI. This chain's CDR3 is CASRRGEAFF. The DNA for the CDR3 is TGTGCCAGCAGGCGGGGCGAAGCTTTCTTT.

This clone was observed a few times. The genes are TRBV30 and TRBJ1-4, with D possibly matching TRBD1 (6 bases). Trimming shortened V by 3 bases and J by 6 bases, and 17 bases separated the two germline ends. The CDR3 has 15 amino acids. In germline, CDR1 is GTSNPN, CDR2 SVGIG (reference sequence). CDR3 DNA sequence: TGTGCCTGGAGCGTACCTATGACAGGTTATGAAAAACTGTTTTTT. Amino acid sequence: CAWSVPMTGYEKLFF.

The CDR3 here is CASSSPEEKQETQYF. The CDR3 DNA follows: TGTGCCAGCTCATCCCCAGAGGAAAAACAAGAGACCCAGTACTTC. This chain links TRBV18 with TRBJ2-5; no clear D. This CDR3 spans 15 amino acids. V dropped 5 bases and J dropped 2 bases, with 15 bases sitting between them. Germline CDR1 and CDR2: KGHSH and LQKENI.

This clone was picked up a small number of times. CDR3 sequence (DNA): TGTGCCAGCTCCACAGGGGCGGGAGGAACTGAAGCTTTCTTT. Its protein is CASSTGAGGTEAFF. V is TRBV18 and J is TRBJ1-1; 7 bases fit TRBD1. The CDR3 runs 14 residues. Germline CDR1 is KGHSH and CDR2 is LQKENI. Trimming cost V 6 bases and J 5 bases; bases outside gene matches: 9.

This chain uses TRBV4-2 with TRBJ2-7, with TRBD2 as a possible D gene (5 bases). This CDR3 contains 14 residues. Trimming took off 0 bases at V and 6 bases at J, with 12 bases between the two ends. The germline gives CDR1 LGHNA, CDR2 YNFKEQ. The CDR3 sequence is CASSQDRTYTEQYF. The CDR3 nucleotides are TGTGCCAGCAGCCAAGATAGGACTTACACCGAGCAGTACTTC.

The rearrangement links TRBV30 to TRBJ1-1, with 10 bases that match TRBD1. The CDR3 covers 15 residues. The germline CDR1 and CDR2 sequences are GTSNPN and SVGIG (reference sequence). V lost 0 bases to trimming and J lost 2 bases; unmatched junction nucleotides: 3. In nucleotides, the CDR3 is TGTGCCTGGAGTGTATGGGACAGGGGAAACACTGAAGCTTTCTTT. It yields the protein CAWSVWDRGNTEAFF.

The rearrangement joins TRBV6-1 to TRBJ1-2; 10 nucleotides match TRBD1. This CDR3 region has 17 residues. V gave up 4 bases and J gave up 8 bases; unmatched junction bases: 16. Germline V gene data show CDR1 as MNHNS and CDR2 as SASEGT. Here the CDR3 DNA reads TGTGCCAGCAGTGCCACCTACTCGTTTGACAGGGGGCGAGGCTACACCTTC. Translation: CASSATYSFDRGRGYTF.

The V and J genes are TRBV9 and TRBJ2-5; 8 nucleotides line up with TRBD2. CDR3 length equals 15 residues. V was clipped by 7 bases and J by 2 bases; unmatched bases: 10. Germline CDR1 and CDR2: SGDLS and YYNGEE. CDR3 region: CASGWSGTRQETQYF. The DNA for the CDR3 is TGTGCCAGCGGGTGGTCTGGGACTAGACAAGAGACCCAGTACTTC.

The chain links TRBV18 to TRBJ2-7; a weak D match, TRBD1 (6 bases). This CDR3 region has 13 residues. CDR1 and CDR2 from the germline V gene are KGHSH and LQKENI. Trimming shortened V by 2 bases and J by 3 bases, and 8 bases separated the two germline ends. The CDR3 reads CASSPSQGYEQYF. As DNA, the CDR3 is TGTGCCAGCTCACCATCACAGGGCTACGAGCAGTACTTC.

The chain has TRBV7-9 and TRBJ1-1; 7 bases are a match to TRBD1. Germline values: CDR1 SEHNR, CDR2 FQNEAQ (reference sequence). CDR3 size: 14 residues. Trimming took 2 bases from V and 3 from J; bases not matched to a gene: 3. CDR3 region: CASSLTGVHTEAFF. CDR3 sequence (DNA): TGTGCCAGCAGCTTAACAGGGGTTCACACTGAAGCTTTCTTT.

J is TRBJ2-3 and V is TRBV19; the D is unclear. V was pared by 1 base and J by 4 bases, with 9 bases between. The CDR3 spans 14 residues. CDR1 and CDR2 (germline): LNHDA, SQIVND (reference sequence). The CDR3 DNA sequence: TGTGCCAGTAGTATAGGGCCACACGCAGATACGCAGTATTTT. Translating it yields CASSIGPHADTQYF.

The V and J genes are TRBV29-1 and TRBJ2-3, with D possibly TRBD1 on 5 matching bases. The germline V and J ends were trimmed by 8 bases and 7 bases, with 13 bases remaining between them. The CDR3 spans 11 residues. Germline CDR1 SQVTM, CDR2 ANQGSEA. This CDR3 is CSTGERHTQYF. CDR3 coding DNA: TGCAGCACAGGAGAACGGCATACGCAGTATTTT.

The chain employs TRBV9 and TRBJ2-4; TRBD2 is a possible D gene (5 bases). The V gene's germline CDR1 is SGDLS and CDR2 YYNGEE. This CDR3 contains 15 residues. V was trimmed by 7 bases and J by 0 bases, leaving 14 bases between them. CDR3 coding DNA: TGTGCCAGCGCCCGCACGGGAATAGCCAAAAACATTCAGTACTTC. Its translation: CASARTGIAKNIQYF.

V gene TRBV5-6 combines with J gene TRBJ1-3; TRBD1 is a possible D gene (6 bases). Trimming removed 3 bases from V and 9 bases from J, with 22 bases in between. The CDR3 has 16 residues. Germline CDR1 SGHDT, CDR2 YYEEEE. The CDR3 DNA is TGTGCCAGCAGCTCCCGTGGGGGCCCTAGGGTGGGCACCATATATTTT. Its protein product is CASSSRGGPRVGTIYF.

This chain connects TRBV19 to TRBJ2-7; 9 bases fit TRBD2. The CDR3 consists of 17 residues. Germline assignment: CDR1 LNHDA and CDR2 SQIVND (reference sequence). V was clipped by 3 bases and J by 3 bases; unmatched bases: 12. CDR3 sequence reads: CASSISPAERGVYEQYF. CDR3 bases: TGTGCCAGTAGTATCTCCCCGGCGGAGCGGGGGGTCTACGAGCAGTACTTC.

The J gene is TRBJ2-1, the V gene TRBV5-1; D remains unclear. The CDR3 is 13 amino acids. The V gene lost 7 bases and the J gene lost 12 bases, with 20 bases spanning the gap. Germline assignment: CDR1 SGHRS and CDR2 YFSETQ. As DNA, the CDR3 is TGCGCCAGCTCCGATGAATGGGCCATGTTGCAGTTCTTC. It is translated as CASSDEWAMLQFF.

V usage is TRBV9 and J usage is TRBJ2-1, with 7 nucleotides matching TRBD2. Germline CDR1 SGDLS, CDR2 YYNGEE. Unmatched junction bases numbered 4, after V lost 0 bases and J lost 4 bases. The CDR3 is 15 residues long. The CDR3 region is CASSVVGGLYNEQFF. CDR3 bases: TGTGCCAGCAGCGTAGTGGGGGGACTATACAATGAGCAGTTCTTC.

CDR3 nucleotides: TGTGCCAGCAGCGCCACCTTAACGGGAGATACGCAGTATTTT. It codes for CASSATLTGDTQYF. The chain joins TRBV2 to TRBJ2-3; D remains unclear. The CDR3 spans 14 residues. The germline V gene has CDR1 SNHLY and CDR2 FYNNEI. Trimming removed 6 bases at V and 5 bases at J, with 15 bases between.

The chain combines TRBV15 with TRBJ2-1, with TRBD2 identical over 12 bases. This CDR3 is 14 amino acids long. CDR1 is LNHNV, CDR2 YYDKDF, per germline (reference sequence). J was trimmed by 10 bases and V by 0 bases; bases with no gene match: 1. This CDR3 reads CATSRDGTSGEQFF. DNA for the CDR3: TGTGCCACCAGCAGAGATGGGACTAGCGGGGAGCAGTTCTTC.